The 26 T cell receptor beta chains reported below all come from one sample, sequenced in a study of lung T cells in sarcoidosis with Löfgren's syndrome. TCRdb ran MiXCR on the reads and lists one entry per CDR3 protein. Among about 63,000 distinct CDR3 sequences listed, 21% were seen once. The sequencing input was CD4+ T cells from PBMCs. The receptors here all came from a human donor with sarcoidosis (Löfgren's syndrome or another form), or a control subject (not recorded which).

Many counts were recorded for this clonotype. The CDR3 spells CASSVDTSYNSPLHF. The CDR3 DNA reads TGTGCCAGCAGCGTAGACACGAGCTATAATTCACCCCTCCACTTT. The gene calls are TRBV2 and TRBJ1-6, with no clear D. Germline CDR1 and CDR2: SNHLY and FYNNEI. V was trimmed by 6 bases and J by 3 bases, leaving 12 bases between them. The CDR3 has 15 residues.

The V call is TRBV3-1, the J call TRBJ1-5; TRBD1 matches 11 bases. The germline CDR1 and CDR2 sequences are LGHDT and YNNKEL (reference sequence). After removal of 4 bases from V and 2 bases from J, the junction contained 4 bases not matched to a gene. The CDR3 runs 16 residues. The CDR3 loop reads CASSPGDRGGNQPQHF. CDR3 DNA: TGTGCCAGCAGCCCCGGGGACAGGGGGGGCAATCAGCCCCAGCATTTT.

Ten or more counts support this clonotype. The CDR3 protein is CASSPVGSNQPQHF. The CDR3 coding sequence is TGTGCCAGCAGTCCCGTGGGGAGTAATCAGCCCCAGCATTTT. This chain joins TRBV28 and TRBJ1-5; no reliable D call. V was clipped by 5 bases and J by 4 bases, with 12 bases between them. The germline V gene has CDR1 MDHEN and CDR2 SYDVKM. The CDR3 is 14 amino acids.

In nucleotides, the CDR3 is TGCGCCAGCAGCTTTCAAGGGACGGGAGCCCAAGAGACCCAGTACTTC. Its translation is CASSFQGTGAQETQYF. This chain uses TRBV5-1 with TRBJ2-5; tentative D call: TRBD2 (6 bases). The CDR3 sequence is 16 residues long. In germline, CDR1 is SGHRS, CDR2 YFSETQ. V was shortened by 2 bases and J by 1 base, with 15 bases between the two germline ends.

The chain carries TRBV5-4 and TRBJ1-1, with D possibly TRBD1 on 6 matching bases. Per germline, CDR1 SGHNT and CDR2 YYREEE (reference sequence). V shed 5 bases and J shed 1 base, with 12 bases lying between them. The CDR3 runs 14 residues. This chain's CDR3 is CASSPWTANTEAFF. Written as DNA, the CDR3 is TGTGCCAGCAGTCCCTGGACAGCGAACACTGAAGCTTTCTTT.

This clonotype was found many times. The rearrangement uses TRBV28 and TRBJ2-3; D gene unclear. From germline, CDR1 is MDHEN and CDR2 SYDVKM. The CDR3 totals 14 residues. The V end was cut by 3 bases, the J end by 3 bases, with 10 bases between. The CDR3 spells CASSLAQTTDTQYF. CDR3 DNA sequence: TGTGCCAGCAGTTTGGCACAGACTACAGATACGCAGTATTTT. Variable domain in full (rest from reference TRBV28 and TRBJ2-3): DVKVTQSSRYLVKRTGEKVFLECVQDMDHENMFWYRQDPGLGLRLIYFSYDVKMKEKGDIPEGYSVSREKKERFSLILESASTNQTSMYLCASSLAQTTDTQYFGPGTRLTVL.

This clonotype was seen ten or more times. The J gene is TRBJ1-4, the V gene TRBV20-1, with D unclear. The CDR3 length is 16 residues. The germline gives CDR1 DFQATT, CDR2 SNEGSKA (reference sequence). The V gene lost 0 bases and the J gene lost 2 bases, with 13 bases spanning the gap. CDR3: CSARDDTLGTNEKLFF. In nucleotides, the CDR3 is TGCAGTGCTAGAGACGACACTCTCGGGACTAATGAAAAACTGTTTTTT.

The chain combines TRBV12-5 with TRBJ2-1; D ambiguous. This CDR3 is built from 14 residues. The ends were cut back, 7 bases at V and 2 bases at J, with 12 bases in the middle. Looked up from germline, CDR1 is LGHNT and CDR2 is FRNRAP. CDR3 nucleotides: TGTGCTAGTGTTGGCGGACGAGCCTACAATGAGCAGTTCTTC. Translation gives CASVGGRAYNEQFF.

The J gene is TRBJ2-1, the V gene TRBV7-2; D perhaps matches TRBD2 (5 bases). Germline V gives CDR1 SGHTA, CDR2 FQGNSA. The CDR3 has 14 residues. Trimming took 6 bases from V and 3 from J, leaving 12 bases between them. This chain's CDR3 is CASRPDSFYNEQFF. In DNA, the CDR3 is TGTGCCAGCAGACCGGACTCGTTCTACAATGAGCAGTTCTTC.

The gene calls are TRBV11-2 and TRBJ2-3, with 8 positions matching TRBD2. From germline, CDR1 is SGHAT and CDR2 FQNNGV. The V and J ends lost 10 bases and 5 bases, in that order; junction bases with no gene match: 14. This CDR3 comprises 15 residues. The CDR3 loop reads CANSTGREGKDTQYF. In DNA, the CDR3 is TGTGCCAACAGTACCGGACGGGAGGGAAAAGATACGCAGTATTTT.

A word on this clonotype: A much larger clone differs from this one at a single base, so this may be a read error. The chain joins TRBV18 to TRBJ2-3; 11 nucleotides line up with TRBD1. V lost 5 bases to trimming and J lost 3 bases; unmatched junction nucleotides: 10. The germline V gene encodes CDR1 KGHSH and CDR2 LQKENI. CDR3 length: 17 amino acids. CDR3 coding DNA: TGTGCCAGCTCATCAATACCTGGGACAGGGGGTACAGATACGCAGTATTTT. As protein: CASSSIPGTGGTDTQYF.

The genes are TRBV7-2 and TRBJ2-1, with D perhaps matching TRBD2 (5 bases). This CDR3 spans 17 amino acids. CDR1 and CDR2 from the germline V gene are SGHTA and FQGNSA. Trimming shortened V by 5 bases and J by 3 bases, and 20 bases separated the two germline ends. CDR3: CASSLVPLGSYYNEQFF. CDR3 DNA sequence: TGTGCCAGCAGCCTAGTGCCGCTGGGGAGCTACTACAATGAGCAGTTCTTC.

There are many counts of this clonotype. The chain employs TRBV2 and TRBJ1-6; D not resolved. The germline V gene encodes CDR1 SNHLY and CDR2 FYNNEI. The V end lost 4 bases, the J end lost 10 bases, and 5 bases lay between the germline ends. The CDR3 is 11 amino acids. The CDR3 bases are TGTGCCAGCAGTGGAAAATCACCCCTCCACTTT. It translates to CASSGKSPLHF.

This clonotype was seen more than once but under ten times. The V gene is TRBV5-4, the J gene TRBJ2-7, with TRBD2 matching over 7 bases. This CDR3 comprises 15 residues. CDR1 is SGHNT, CDR2 YYREEE, per germline (reference sequence). After removal of 4 bases from V and 2 bases from J, the junction contained 9 bases not matched to a gene. The CDR3 DNA is TGTGCCAGCAGCCCGGGGGGAGGTGCCGCCTACGAGCAGTACTTC. It is translated as CASSPGGGAAYEQYF.

With regard to this clonotype: This could be a read error, since a much larger clone is one nucleotide away. The V call is TRBV20-1, the J call TRBJ2-3; D is possibly TRBD1 (6 bases). Matching the DNA end better, TRBJ1-5 makes the J call doubtful. There are 15 residues in the CDR3. Germline CDR1 is DFQATT and CDR2 is SNEGSKA (reference sequence). The CDR3 DNA reads TGCAGTGCTAGTTACGGGGGGGCCGGCACAGATACGCAGCATTTT. Translated, it gives CSASYGGAGTDTQHF.

The chain joins TRBV29-1 to TRBJ1-1; 10 bases fit TRBD1. The ends lost 6 bases at V and 2 bases at J; junction bases unmatched: 3. This CDR3 comprises 13 residues. The germline V gene encodes CDR1 SQVTM and CDR2 ANQGSEA. CDR3 loop: CSVDRGPNTEAFF. CDR3 in DNA: TGCAGCGTCGACAGGGGGCCCAACACTGAAGCTTTCTTT.

This clonotype appeared many times. The chain joins TRBV18 to TRBJ2-7; TRBD1 might be the D (6 bases). CDR1 is KGHSH and CDR2 is LQKENI in the germline V gene. The germline V and J ends were trimmed by 3 bases and 3 bases, with 12 bases remaining between them. The CDR3 extends over 14 amino acids. The CDR3 DNA reads as TGTGCCAGCTCACCTGAACAGGGTCACTACGAGCAGTACGTC. It encodes CASSPEQGHYEQYV.

This clonotype has more than one count but fewer than ten. V is TRBV10-3 and J is TRBJ1-4; D uncertain. This CDR3 is built from 12 residues. V lost 3 bases and J 8 bases, leaving 7 bases between the germline ends. The germline V gene has CDR1 ENHRY and CDR2 SYGVKD. In nucleotides, the CDR3 is TGTGCCATCAGTGATCTTAGGGAAAAACTGTTTTTT. Its translation is CAISDLREKLFF.

For this clonotype: This may come from a read error, since a much larger clone is one base off. The chain links TRBV7-8 to TRBJ2-3; no reliable D call. Per the germline V gene, CDR1 is SGHVS and CDR2 is FQNEAQ. The CDR3 has 16 residues. The ends were cut back, 4 bases at V and 1 base at J, with 15 bases in the middle. The CDR3 sequence: CASSCQRNTRTDTQYF. The CDR3 coding sequence is TGTGCCAGCAGCTGCCAGAGAAACACTCGCACAGATACGCAGTATTTT.

Turning to this clonotype: A much larger clone differs by one base, so this may be a read error. This chain joins TRBV6-1 and TRBJ2-1; 7 bases agree with TRBD1. The CDR3 has 15 amino acids. The germline gives CDR1 MNHNS, CDR2 SASEGT. Trimming at V came to 1 base and at J to 6 bases, leaving 6 bases not matched to a gene. The CDR3 DNA is TGTGCCAGCAGTGAAGAGGGACAGTCATGCAATGAGCAGTTCTTC. Translating it yields CASSEEGQSCNEQFF.

This clonotype turned up a few times. The chain employs TRBV18 and TRBJ1-1; TRBD1 matches 9 bases. J was trimmed by 1 base and V by 3 bases; bases with no gene match: 3. This CDR3 is 15 amino acids long. Germline loops: CDR1 KGHSH, CDR2 LQKENI. The CDR3 protein is CASSPRTGANTEAFF. CDR3 coding DNA: TGTGCCAGCTCACCCCGGACAGGGGCGAACACTGAAGCTTTCTTT.

This clonotype was found a few times. V is TRBV7-2 and J is TRBJ1-1, with D unresolved. V shed 1 base and J shed 10 bases, with 19 bases lying between them. The germline V gene has CDR1 SGHTA and CDR2 FQGNSA. This CDR3 has 15 residues. The CDR3: CASSLEAMPRNGAFF. The CDR3 nucleotides are TGTGCCAGCAGCTTAGAGGCGATGCCCAGGAACGGAGCTTTCTTT.

In its sample, this clonotype was seen a few times. Just one base apart from a much larger clone, this may be a read error. The chain couples TRBV6-1 to TRBJ2-7; 8 bases agree with TRBD2. Germline trimming cut 6 bases from V and 2 bases from J; bases unmatched to any gene: 12. The CDR3 runs to 16 residues. Germline CDR1 MNHNS, CDR2 SASEGT. CDR3 bases: TGTGCCAGCAGCTCACGTCGGACTAGCTTAACCTACGAGCAGTACTTC. This translates into CASSSRRTSLTYEQYF.

This clonotype is a singleton in its sample. A much larger clone is a single base away; this may be a read error. This CDR3 is missing its conserved last phenylalanine or tryptophan, likely due to a read error. The genes are TRBV20-1 and TRBJ1-2, with a possible D match to TRBD1 (5 bases). The CDR3 spans 12 residues. V dropped 6 bases and J dropped 5 bases, with 13 bases sitting between them. Germline lookup yields CDR1 DFQATT and CDR2 SNEGSKA (reference sequence). CDR3 coding DNA: TGCAGTGCCCCGACAGACCCTTATGGCTACACCCTC. This encodes CSAPTDPYGYTL.

Concerning this clonotype itself: Since no conserved phenylalanine or tryptophan closes the CDR3, a read error is the likely cause. The chain carries TRBV5-1 and TRBJ1-5, with D unclear. This CDR3 contains 14 residues. V was shortened by 0 bases and J by 4 bases, with 8 bases between the two germline ends. Looked up from germline, CDR1 is SGHRS and CDR2 is YFSETQ. The CDR3 DNA reads as TGCGCCAGCAGCTTGGGACCCCTTAATCAGCCCCAGCATCTT. This gives the protein CASSLGPLNQPQHL.

This clonotype has a count of ten or more. The rearrangement uses TRBV7-2 and TRBJ2-3, with D hard to call. Deletions cut 2 bases from V and 4 bases from J, with 16 bases between. CDR1 is SGHTA and CDR2 is FQGNSA in the germline V gene. This CDR3 spans 16 amino acids. CDR3 coding DNA: TGTGCCAGCAGCTTAAGACCCGGGTCGACATCAGATACGCAGTATTTT. Encoded protein: CASSLRPGSTSDTQYF. Full variable domain (missing parts from reference TRBV7-2 and TRBJ2-3): GAGVSQSPSNKVTEKGKDVELRCDPISGHTALYWYRQSLGQGLEFLIYFQGNSAPDKSGLPSDRFSAERTGGSVSTLTIQRTQQEDSAVYLCASSLRPGSTSDTQYFGPGTRLTVL.